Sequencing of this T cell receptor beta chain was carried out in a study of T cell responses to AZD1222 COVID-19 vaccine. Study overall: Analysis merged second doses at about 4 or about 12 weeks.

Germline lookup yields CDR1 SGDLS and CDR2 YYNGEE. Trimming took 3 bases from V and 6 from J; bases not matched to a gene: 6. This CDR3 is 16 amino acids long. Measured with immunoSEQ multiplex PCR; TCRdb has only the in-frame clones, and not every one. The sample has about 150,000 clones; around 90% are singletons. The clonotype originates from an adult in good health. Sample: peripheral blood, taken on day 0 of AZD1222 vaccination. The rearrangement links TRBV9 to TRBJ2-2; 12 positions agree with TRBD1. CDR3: CASSAPGTGGSGELFF. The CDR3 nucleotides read TGTGCCAGCAGCGCCCCCGGGACAGGGGGCTCCGGGGAGCTGTTTTTT.